The 26 T cell receptor beta chains below all came from one sample that was sequenced in a study of blood T cell repertoires in COVID-19. Sequencing was performed with immunoSEQ multiplex PCR; in TCRdb, only in-frame clones are kept and a portion is missing. Among roughly 340,000 clones listed, 88% were seen once. The sequencing input was peripheral blood. These receptors all come from a woman in her seventies with COVID-19, enrolled during active disease.

The chain combines TRBV9 with TRBJ2-5, with a possible D match to TRBD2 (6 bases). The CDR3 is 14 amino acids. Deletions cut 3 bases from V and 5 bases from J, with 14 bases between. Germline loops: CDR1 SGDLS, CDR2 YYNGEE. The CDR3 loop reads CASSAAGGPETQYF. Here the CDR3 DNA reads TGTGCCAGCAGCGCCGCCGGGGGTCCGGAGACCCAGTACTTC.

This clone was observed a handful of times. The rearrangement uses TRBV24-1 and TRBJ1-2; possible D gene TRBD1, 6 bases. Germline V gene sequence: CDR1 KGHDR, CDR2 SFDVKD. The CDR3 consists of 16 residues. Deletions cut 4 bases from V and 1 base from J, with 15 bases between. The CDR3 reads CATSDPSQGFNYGYTF. DNA for the CDR3: TGTGCCACCAGTGACCCATCACAGGGATTTAACTATGGCTACACCTTC.

The J gene is TRBJ2-2, the V gene TRBV9; TRBD1 agrees at 8 bases. This CDR3 spans 13 amino acids. CDR1 SGDLS and CDR2 YYNGEE come from the germline V gene. The V gene end was trimmed by 4 bases and the J gene end by 8 bases; junction bases not matched to a gene: 4. CDR3 amino acids: CASSFGQGGELFF. CDR3 bases: TGTGCCAGCAGCTTCGGACAGGGTGGGGAGCTGTTTTTT.

This chain uses TRBV9 with TRBJ2-3; TRBD2 agrees at 8 bases. Germline V gives CDR1 SGDLS, CDR2 YYNGEE. Unmatched junction bases numbered 2, after V lost 0 bases and J lost 2 bases. The CDR3 is 15 residues long. DNA for the CDR3: TGTGCCAGCAGCGTAGGGACTAGCCCCACAGATACGCAGTATTTT. Translated: CASSVGTSPTDTQYF.

The chain employs TRBV5-1 and TRBJ2-2; a possible D gene is TRBD2 (5 bases). The germline gives CDR1 SGHRS, CDR2 YFSETQ. The CDR3 spans 17 residues. With 2 bases removed from V and 5 bases from J, the gap between germline ends came to 19 bases. CDR3 nucleotide sequence: TGCGCCAGCAGCTTCTATCGAGGGCTGAATCTTACCGGGGAGCTGTTTTTT. Amino acids: CASSFYRGLNLTGELFF.

The V call is TRBV7-2, the J call TRBJ1-1, with D tentatively TRBD1 (5 bases). The CDR3 covers 13 residues. The germline gives CDR1 SGHTA, CDR2 FQGNSA. V lost 4 bases and J 2 bases, leaving 8 bases between the germline ends. DNA for the CDR3: TGTGCCAGCAGCTACCAGGGTAACACTGAAGCTTTCTTT. Residues: CASSYQGNTEAFF.

This chain links TRBV13 with TRBJ2-5, with 7 nucleotides matching TRBD2. In germline, CDR1 is PRHDT, CDR2 FYEKMQ (reference sequence). With 1 base clipped from V and 2 bases from J, the junction kept 7 bases outside the gene matches. The CDR3 spans 16 residues. This chain's CDR3 is CASSLVGGGRQETQYF. The CDR3 region has the DNA TGTGCCAGCAGCTTAGTGGGCGGGGGTCGACAAGAGACCCAGTACTTC.

This rearrangement joins TRBV5-1 to TRBJ2-7; 8 nucleotides line up with TRBD1. Looked up from germline, CDR1 is SGHRS and CDR2 is YFSETQ. Trimming took 0 bases from V and 9 from J; bases not matched to a gene: 8. The CDR3 totals 14 residues. CDR3 amino acids: CASSLGTGLSGQYF. CDR3 in DNA: TGCGCCAGCAGCTTGGGGACAGGGCTTAGCGGGCAGTACTTC.

The genes are TRBV2 and TRBJ2-2, with TRBD1 matching 9 bases. The CDR3 extends over 15 amino acids. Germline assignment: CDR1 SNHLY and CDR2 FYNNEI. V dropped 5 bases and J dropped 5; count of bases not matched to a gene: 6. The CDR3 DNA sequence: TGTGCCAGCAGTCGTACAGGGGGCGGGACCGGGGAGCTGTTTTTT. Translated: CASSRTGGGTGELFF. The variable domain in full, completed from reference TRBV2 and TRBJ2-2, reads EPEVTQTPSHQVTQMGQEVILRCVPISNHLYFYWYRQILGQKVEFLVSFYNNEISEKSEIFDDQFSVERPDGSNFTLKIRSTKLEDSAMYFCASSRTGGGTGELFFGEGSRLTVL.

This chain links TRBV10-1 with TRBJ2-7, with TRBD1 matching 11 bases. V was pared by 6 bases and J by 1 base, with 5 bases of the junction left unmatched. Germline CDR1 is WNHNN and CDR2 is SYGVQD (reference sequence). The CDR3 extends over 15 amino acids. CDR3 amino acids: CASSAGTGGSYEQYF. The CDR3, as DNA: TGCGCCAGCAGCGCCGGGACAGGGGGTTCCTACGAGCAGTACTTC.

This chain joins TRBV4-2 and TRBJ1-1; 10 nucleotides match TRBD1. The CDR3 runs to 17 residues. Germline CDR1 and CDR2: LGHNA and YNFKEQ. V shed 4 bases, J shed 4 bases, and the junction held 12 bases outside the gene matches. CDR3 in amino acids: CASSPDRGNSFGTEAFF. CDR3 coding DNA: TGTGCCAGCAGCCCGGACAGGGGGAATTCGTTCGGCACTGAAGCTTTCTTT.

The gene calls are TRBV7-8 and TRBJ2-1; D is ambiguous. V was pared by 9 bases and J by 8 bases, with 17 bases between. Germline lookup yields CDR1 SGHVS and CDR2 FQNEAQ. This CDR3 has 13 amino acids. The chain's CDR3 is CASLNPNTDEQFF. The CDR3 DNA is TGTGCCAGTCTCAATCCTAATACTGATGAGCAGTTCTTC.

The gene calls are TRBV4-1 and TRBJ1-6; D may be TRBD1 (6 bases). The CDR3 runs 15 residues. V was pared by 3 bases and J by 8 bases, with 14 bases between. Germline CDR1 reads MGHRA; CDR2 reads YSYEKL. In DNA form, the CDR3 reads TGCGCCAGCAGCCACCCACAGGGAGCAGATTCACCCCTCCACTTT. Translating it yields CASSHPQGADSPLHF.

This chain connects TRBV4-3 to TRBJ1-4; D unresolved. Deletions cut 0 bases from V and 0 bases from J, with 8 bases between. The CDR3 loop spans 16 amino acids. The germline V gene has CDR1 LGHNA and CDR2 YSLEER. CDR3 amino acids: CASSQDPLATNEKLFF. DNA of the CDR3: TGCGCCAGCAGCCAAGACCCCCTCGCAACTAATGAAAAACTGTTTTTT.

V usage is TRBV30 and J usage is TRBJ1-3; D might be TRBD1 (5 bases). The CDR3 covers 16 residues. Trimming stripped 1 base from V and 0 bases from J, with 13 bases between. Germline CDR1 reads GTSNPN; CDR2 reads SVGIG (reference sequence). CDR3 coding DNA: TGTGCCTGGAGTGGAAGCGGGAGGGGCTCTGGAAACACCATATATTTT. Protein: CAWSGSGRGSGNTIYF.

The chain links TRBV5-5 to TRBJ2-2; 11 bases align to TRBD2. This CDR3 contains 16 residues. The germline CDR1 and CDR2 sequences are SGHKS and YYEKEE (reference sequence). Trimming removed 1 base from V and 6 bases from J; junction bases left unmatched: 5. The CDR3 spells CASSLTLAGGAGELFF. CDR3 nucleotide sequence: TGTGCCAGCAGCTTGACGCTAGCGGGGGGCGCCGGGGAGCTGTTTTTT.

The chain uses TRBV7-9 and TRBJ2-3; possibly TRBD1 for D (6 bases). Germline values: CDR1 SEHNR, CDR2 FQNEAQ (reference sequence). This CDR3 has 14 amino acids. V lost 5 bases and J lost 3, with 12 bases in between. The CDR3 DNA follows: TGTGCCAGCAGCCTGCAAGGGACAACAGATACGCAGTATTTT. It is translated as CASSLQGTTDTQYF.

This chain joins TRBV24-1 and TRBJ1-1; D ambiguous. The CDR3 totals 13 residues. V dropped 8 bases and J dropped 0 bases, with 9 bases sitting between them. Germline CDR1 is KGHDR and CDR2 is SFDVKD. CDR3 amino acids: CATKGGMNTEAFF. The DNA for the CDR3 is TGTGCCACCAAGGGCGGGATGAACACTGAAGCTTTCTTT.

The chain couples TRBV11-2 to TRBJ2-5, with D uncertain. The CDR3 is made up of 14 amino acids. The ends were cut back, 1 base at V and 2 bases at J, with 8 bases in the middle. Germline V CDR1 and CDR2: SGHAT, FQNNGV. CDR3 amino acids: CASSLGATQETQYF. The DNA of the CDR3 is TGTGCCAGCAGCTTAGGCGCCACTCAAGAGACCCAGTACTTC.

This clone was recorded a few times. The chain has TRBV7-9 and TRBJ1-1, with 7 nucleotides matching TRBD1. The length of the CDR3 is 14 residues. Germline assignment: CDR1 SEHNR and CDR2 FQNEAQ (reference sequence). V lost 5 bases and J lost 5; bases outside the gene matches: 8. The CDR3 here is CASSPNRGTTEAFF. The CDR3 DNA reads as TGTGCCAGCAGCCCCAACAGGGGAACGACTGAAGCTTTCTTT.

The table lists this clone with a few counts. The chain combines TRBV20-1 with TRBJ1-1; the D is unclear. The CDR3 consists of 11 residues. Between the trimmed V and J ends, which lost 3 bases and 1 base, there was a span of 3 bases. From germline, CDR1 is DFQATT and CDR2 SNEGSKA (reference sequence). CDR3 region: CSARANTEAFF. CDR3 DNA sequence: TGCAGTGCTAGGGCGAACACTGAAGCTTTCTTT.

This clone was found a few times. The rearrangement uses TRBV29-1 and TRBJ1-1; D may be TRBD1 (5 bases). Germline CDR1 is SQVTM and CDR2 is ANQGSEA. V lost 2 bases and J 3 bases, leaving 10 bases between the germline ends. The CDR3 runs to 13 residues. The CDR3 coding sequence is TGCAGCGTTGAAAAGGGGATTTACACTGAAGCTTTCTTT. Residues: CSVEKGIYTEAFF. Complete variable domain (other parts from reference TRBV29-1 and TRBJ1-1): SAVISQKPSRDICQRGTSLTIQCQVDSQVTMMFWYRQQPGQSLTLIATANQGSEATYESGFVIDKFPISRPNLTFSTLTVSNMSPEDSSIYLCSVEKGIYTEAFFGQGTRLTVV.

J is TRBJ2-5 and V is TRBV6-1, with TRBD2 matching over 9 bases. Germline trimming cut 2 bases from V and 5 bases from J; bases unmatched to any gene: 6. This CDR3 region has 15 residues. Per the germline V gene, CDR1 is MNHNS and CDR2 is SASEGT. The chain's CDR3 is CASSEQRGAFETQYF. The DNA for the CDR3 is TGTGCCAGCAGTGAACAGCGGGGGGCTTTCGAGACCCAGTACTTC.

V gene TRBV28 combines with J gene TRBJ2-2; TRBD1 might be the D (5 bases). Germline loops: CDR1 MDHEN, CDR2 SYDVKM. V was cut by 7 bases and J by 3 bases, with 12 bases left in between. The CDR3 contains 14 residues. The CDR3 is CASNWGQYTGELFF. In nucleotides, the CDR3 is TGTGCCAGCAATTGGGGCCAGTACACCGGGGAGCTGTTTTTT.

The chain joins TRBV18 to TRBJ1-2; perhaps TRBD1 as D (5 bases). Germline V gene data show CDR1 as KGHSH and CDR2 as LQKENI. This CDR3 region has 15 residues. V dropped 0 bases and J dropped 4 bases, with 12 bases sitting between them. The CDR3 DNA reads as TGTGCCAGCTCACCACCTGTGGGGCTACCCTATGGCTACACCTTC. It specifies CASSPPVGLPYGYTF.

The V call is TRBV7-9, the J call TRBJ1-5; weak D call: TRBD1 (6 bases). The CDR3 has 14 amino acids. CDR1 and CDR2 (germline): SEHNR, FQNEAQ (reference sequence). V gave up 7 bases and J gave up 8 bases, with 18 bases separating them. The CDR3: CASTSGGRNEPQHF. CDR3 sequence (DNA): TGTGCCAGCACCTCGGGGGGGCGGAACGAGCCCCAGCATTTT.